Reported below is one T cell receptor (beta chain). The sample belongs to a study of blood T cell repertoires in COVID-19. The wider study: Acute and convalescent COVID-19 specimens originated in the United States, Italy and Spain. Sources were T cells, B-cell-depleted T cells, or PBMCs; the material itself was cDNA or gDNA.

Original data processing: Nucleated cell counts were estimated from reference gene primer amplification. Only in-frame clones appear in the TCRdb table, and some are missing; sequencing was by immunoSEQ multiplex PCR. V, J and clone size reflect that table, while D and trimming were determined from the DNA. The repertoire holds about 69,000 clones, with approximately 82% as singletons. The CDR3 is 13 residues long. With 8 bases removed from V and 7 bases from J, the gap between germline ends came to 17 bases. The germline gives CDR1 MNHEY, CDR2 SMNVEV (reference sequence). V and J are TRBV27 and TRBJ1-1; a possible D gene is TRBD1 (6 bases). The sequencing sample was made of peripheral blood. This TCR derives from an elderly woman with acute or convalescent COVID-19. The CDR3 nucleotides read TGTGCCAGCGCGGACAGACCCGAGGGTGAAGCTTTCTTT. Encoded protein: CASADRPEGEAFF.